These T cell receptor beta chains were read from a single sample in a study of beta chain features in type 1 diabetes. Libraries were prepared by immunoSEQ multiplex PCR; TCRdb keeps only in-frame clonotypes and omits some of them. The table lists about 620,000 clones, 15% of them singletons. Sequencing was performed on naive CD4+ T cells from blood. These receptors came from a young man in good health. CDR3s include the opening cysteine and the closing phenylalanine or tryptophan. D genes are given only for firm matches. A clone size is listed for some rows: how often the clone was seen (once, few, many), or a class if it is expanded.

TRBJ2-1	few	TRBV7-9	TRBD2	CASSLAHLAGVAEHEQFF	TGTGCCAGCAGCTTAGCGCATCTAGCGGGGGTGGCTGAGCATGAGCAGTTCTTC
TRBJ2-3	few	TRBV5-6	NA	CASSLGGVSTDTQYF	TGTGCCAGCAGCTTGGGTGGAGTCAGCACAGATACGCAGTATTTT
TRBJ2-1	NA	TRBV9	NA	CASSGPDTPYYNEQFF	TGTGCCAGCAGCGGCCCGGACACACCCTACTACAATGAGCAGTTCTTC
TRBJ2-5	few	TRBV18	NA	CASSPLARETQYF	TGTGCCAGCTCACCACTAGCTAGAGAGACCCAGTACTTC
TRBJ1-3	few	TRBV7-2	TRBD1	CASSSPPGQGINTIYF	TGTGCCAGCAGCTCGCCCCCGGGACAGGGTATAAACACCATATATTTT
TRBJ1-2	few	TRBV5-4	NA	CASSLSGPRAYGYTF	TGTGCCAGCAGCTTATCAGGTCCCAGGGCCTATGGCTACACCTTC
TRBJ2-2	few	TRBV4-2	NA	CASSGRDPNTGELFF	TGTGCCAGCAGCGGCCGGGACCCCAACACCGGGGAGCTGTTTTTT
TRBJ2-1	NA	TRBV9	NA	CASSVAVPSYNEQFF	TGTGCCAGCAGCGTTGCAGTCCCCTCCTACAATGAGCAGTTCTTC
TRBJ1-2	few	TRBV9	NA	CASSVARTTLYGYTF	TGTGCCAGCAGCGTAGCAAGGACAACTCTCTATGGCTACACCTTC
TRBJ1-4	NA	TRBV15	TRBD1	CATSTDRATNEKLFF	TGTGCCACCAGCACTGACAGGGCTACTAATGAAAAACTGTTTTTT
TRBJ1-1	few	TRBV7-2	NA	CASSLGLQQQPGKAFF	TGTGCCAGCAGCTTAGGGCTCCAGCAACAGCCGGGTAAAGCTTTCTTT
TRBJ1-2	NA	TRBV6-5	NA	CASSTGTHNYGYTF	TGTGCCAGCAGTACCGGGACCCATAACTATGGCTACACCTTC
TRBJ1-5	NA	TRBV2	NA	CASSELYRPQHSNQPQHF	TGTGCCAGCAGTGAATTGTACAGGCCACAACATAGCAATCAGCCCCAGCATTTT
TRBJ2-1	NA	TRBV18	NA	CASSRRDVYNEQFF	TGTGCCAGCTCCCGCCGGGACGTATACAATGAGCAGTTCTTC
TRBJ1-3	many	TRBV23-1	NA	CASSLTQTVSGNTIYF	TGCGCCAGCAGCCTAACTCAGACAGTCTCTGGAAACACCATATATTTT
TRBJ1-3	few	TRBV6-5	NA	CASSYSTGSSGNTIYF	TGTGCCAGCAGTTACTCCACAGGGAGCTCTGGAAACACCATATATTTT
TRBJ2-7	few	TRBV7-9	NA	CASSPNVGSYEQYF	TGTGCCAGCAGCCCGAACGTCGGGTCCTACGAGCAGTACTTC
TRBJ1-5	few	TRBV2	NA	CASSGLRTKRSNQPQHF	TGTGCCAGCAGTGGTCTCCGGACTAAGCGTAGCAATCAGCCCCAGCATTTT
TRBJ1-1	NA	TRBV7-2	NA	CASTPLWVSTEAFF	TGTGCCAGCACCCCCCTTTGGGTTAGCACTGAAGCTTTCTTT
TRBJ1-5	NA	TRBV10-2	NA	CASNGRYSNQPQHF	TGCGCCAGCAACGGGAGATATAGCAATCAGCCCCAGCATTTT